What follows are 10 T cell receptor beta chains derived from one specimen sequenced in a study of early T cells in non-severe SARS-CoV-2 infection. Via MiXCR, TCRdb re-called the 5' RACE reads, giving one row per CDR3 protein. The repertoire holds tens of thousands of distinct CDR3 sequences, with roughly 18% as singletons. Material: whole blood, obtained at baseline. These receptors originate from an adult who was a healthcare worker with PCR-confirmed SARS-CoV-2 infection or an uninfected control (not recorded which).

This clonotype occurred a few times. This chain joins TRBV7-9 and TRBJ2-5, with D perhaps TRBD1 or TRBD2 (5 bases each). V gave up 0 bases and J gave up 5 bases, with 7 bases separating them. Germline assignment: CDR1 SEHNR and CDR2 FQNEAQ (reference sequence). The CDR3 is 13 residues long. The CDR3: CASSLAGTETQYF. The CDR3 DNA reads TGTGCCAGCAGCTTAGCAGGGACGGAGACCCAGTACTTC.

This clonotype was seen a handful of times. The CDR3 bases are TGTGCCAGCAGCTTCAACCACGAAGCTTTCTTT. Residues: CASSFNHEAFF. V and J are TRBV7-8 and TRBJ1-1, with D hard to call. Germline loops: CDR1 SGHVS, CDR2 FQNEAQ. The CDR3 spans 11 residues. Trimming left V 3 bases short and J 8 bases short, with 7 bases between.

The table lists this clonotype with many counts. The chain joins TRBV3-1 to TRBJ2-1; perhaps TRBD2 as D (6 bases). Germline values: CDR1 LGHDT, CDR2 YNNKEL (reference sequence). This CDR3 has 14 residues. V shed 0 bases and J shed 9 bases, with 12 bases lying between them. The CDR3 spells CASSQEAGFGEQFF. For the CDR3, the DNA is TGTGCCAGCAGCCAAGAAGCGGGCTTCGGTGAGCAGTTCTTC.

This clonotype came up a few times. The rearrangement joins TRBV5-6 to TRBJ2-7; 13 bases are shared with TRBD2. The CDR3 length is 14 residues. Unmatched junction bases numbered 4, after V lost 4 bases and J lost 6 bases. The germline CDR1 and CDR2 sequences are SGHDT and YYEEEE. Here the CDR3 DNA reads TGTGCCAGCAGCCCACTAGCGGGAGGGCCCGAGCAGTACTTC. Its translation: CASSPLAGGPEQYF.

This clonotype was counted only a few times. This chain's CDR3 is CASSEAQADGNTIYF. The CDR3 DNA sequence: TGTGCCAGCAGTGAAGCGCAGGCAGATGGAAACACCATATATTTT. V is TRBV2 and J is TRBJ1-3; D unresolved. Between the trimmed V and J ends, which lost 0 bases and 3 bases, there was a span of 9 bases. CDR1 and CDR2 (germline): SNHLY, FYNNEI. CDR3 length equals 15 residues.

The V and J genes are TRBV9 and TRBJ2-5; D gene unclear. CDR3 length equals 15 residues. Germline lookup yields CDR1 SGDLS and CDR2 YYNGEE. V was pared by 0 bases and J by 1 base, with 10 bases between. The CDR3 reads CASSVDWNVQETQYF. The DNA for the CDR3 is TGTGCCAGCAGCGTAGACTGGAACGTCCAAGAGACCCAGTACTTC.

This clonotype has more than one count but fewer than ten. The chain combines TRBV19 with TRBJ2-7; a weak D match, TRBD2 (6 bases). The ends were cut back, 3 bases at V and 3 bases at J, with 15 bases in the middle. The CDR3 contains 15 residues. Germline V lookup: CDR1 LNHDA, CDR2 SQIVND (reference sequence). Here the CDR3 DNA reads TGTGCCAGTAGTATCTCGACGGGAGAGGTCTACGAGCAGTACTTC. This translates into CASSISTGEVYEQYF. The whole variable domain, filled in from reference TRBV19 and TRBJ2-7, reads DGGITQSPKYLFRKEGQNVTLSCEQNLNHDAMYWYRQDPGQGLRLIYYSQIVNDFQKGDIAEGYSVSREKKESFPLTVTSAQKNPTAFYLCASSISTGEVYEQYFGPGTRLTVT.

This clonotype was detected only a few times. CDR3: CASSYGRQAHTQYF. The CDR3 coding sequence is TGTGCCAGCAGCTACGGTCGGCAGGCTCATACGCAGTATTTT. The genes are TRBV9 and TRBJ2-3; no reliable D call. Germline CDR1 SGDLS, CDR2 YYNGEE. V was clipped by 4 bases and J by 7 bases, with 16 bases between them. The CDR3 is 14 residues long.

This clonotype was observed many times. The chain's CDR3 is CAITSPGRVEAFF. CDR3 nucleotide sequence: TGTGCCATCACCTCTCCCGGGCGGGTTGAAGCTTTCTTT. The rearrangement links TRBV10-3 to TRBJ1-1; the D is unclear. Germline V gene sequence: CDR1 ENHRY, CDR2 SYGVKD. CDR3 length: 13 residues. V was cut by 7 bases and J by 7 bases, with 16 bases left in between.

The rearrangement links TRBV5-1 to TRBJ2-1; D remains unclear. Germline CDR1 SGHRS, CDR2 YFSETQ. The CDR3 length is 15 residues. Trimming removed 5 bases from V and 1 base from J, with 13 bases in between. CDR3 residues: CASSLHKTSYNEQFF. In DNA form, the CDR3 reads TGCGCCAGCAGTTTACACAAAACTTCCTACAATGAGCAGTTCTTC.